The entry that follows covers one T cell receptor beta chain sequence. This specimen comes from a study of blood T cell repertoires in COVID-19. The CDR3 contains 16 residues. Trimming removed 1 base from V and 3 bases from J, with 14 bases in between. Germline V CDR1 and CDR2: SGHAT, FQNNGV. Method: immunoSEQ multiplex PCR; TCRdb's copy keeps in-frame clones and lacks some. The sample lists 100,000 to 150,000 clones; about 80% were seen once. The TCR comes from a man in his fifties or sixties with acute or convalescent COVID-19. The sequenced material came from peripheral blood. The J gene is TRBJ2-3, the V gene TRBV11-2; maybe TRBD1 (6 bases). The CDR3 sequence is CASSLVVGGITDTQYF. The CDR3 DNA reads TGTGCCAGCAGCTTAGTAGTAGGGGGTATAACAGATACGCAGTATTTT.